This T cell receptor (beta chain) comes out of a study of T-cell memory formation after mild COVID-19. Findings of the study overall: That cross-reactive memory joined was suggested by some responding clones appearing in pre-infection memory. Contracting CD8+ clones were enriched in EMRA, CD4+ mainly in CM and EM.

TCRdb reprocessed the 5' RACE reads via MiXCR and lists one record per CDR3 protein. The data show about 210,000 distinct CDR3 sequences, 27% seen once. The sample holds one count of this clonotype. Its antigen is as yet unknown. The sequence was collected from an adult woman who had mild COVID-19 (a few samples of this study predate the infection). Cell type and time point are not known. The material sequenced was PBMCs or a T cell subset sorted from them (not recorded which).

The CDR3 here is CASSSSDRPPHYGYTF. The CDR3 DNA follows: TGTGCCAGCAGTTCATCCGACAGGCCACCCCACTATGGCTACACCTTC. V gene TRBV12-3 or TRBV12-4 combines with J gene TRBJ1-2, with a tentative D call TRBD1 (6 bases). CDR3 length equals 16 residues. With 4 bases removed from V and 3 bases from J, the gap between germline ends came to 18 bases.